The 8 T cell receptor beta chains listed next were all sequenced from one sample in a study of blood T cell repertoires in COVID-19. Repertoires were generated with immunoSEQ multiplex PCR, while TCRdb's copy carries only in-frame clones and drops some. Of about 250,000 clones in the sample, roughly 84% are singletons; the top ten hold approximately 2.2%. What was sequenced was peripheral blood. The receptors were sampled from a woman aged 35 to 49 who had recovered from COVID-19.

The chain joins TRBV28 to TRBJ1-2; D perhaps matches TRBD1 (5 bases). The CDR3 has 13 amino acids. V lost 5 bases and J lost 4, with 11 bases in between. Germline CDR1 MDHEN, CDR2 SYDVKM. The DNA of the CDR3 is TGTGCCAGCAGTCCCCAGCAGGGCTATGGCTACACCTTC. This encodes CASSPQQGYGYTF.

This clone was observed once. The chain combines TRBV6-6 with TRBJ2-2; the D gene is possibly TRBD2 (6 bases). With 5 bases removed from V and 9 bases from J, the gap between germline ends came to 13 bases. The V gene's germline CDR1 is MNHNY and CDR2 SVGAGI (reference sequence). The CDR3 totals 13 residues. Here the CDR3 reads CASSNPGVWELFF. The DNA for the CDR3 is TGTGCCAGCAGTAATCCGGGGGTGTGGGAGCTGTTTTTT.

In nucleotides, the CDR3 is TGTGCCAGCAGCTTCGATACAGGGGTCGGGGCCAACGTCCTGACTTTC. Translated, it gives CASSFDTGVGANVLTF. V gene TRBV7-9 combines with J gene TRBJ2-6; 7 positions agree with TRBD1. Germline lookup yields CDR1 SEHNR and CDR2 FQNEAQ (reference sequence). After removal of 3 bases from V and 4 bases from J, the junction contained 6 bases not matched to a gene. This CDR3 comprises 16 residues.

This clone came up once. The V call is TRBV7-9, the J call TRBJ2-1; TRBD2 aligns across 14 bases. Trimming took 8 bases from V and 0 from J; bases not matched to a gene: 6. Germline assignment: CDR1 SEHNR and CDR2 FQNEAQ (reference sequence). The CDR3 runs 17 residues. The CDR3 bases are TGTGCCAGCCGGACTAGCGGGGGGCCAAGCTCCTACAATGAGCAGTTCTTC. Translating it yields CASRTSGGPSSYNEQFF.

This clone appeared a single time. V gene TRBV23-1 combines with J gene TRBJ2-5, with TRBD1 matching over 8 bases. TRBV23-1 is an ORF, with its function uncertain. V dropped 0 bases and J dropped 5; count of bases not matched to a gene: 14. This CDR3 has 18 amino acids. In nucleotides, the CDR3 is TGCGCCAGCAGTCAATCAGGCGGGCTAACAGGGGGAGGTGAGACCCAGTACTTC. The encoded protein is CASSQSGGLTGGGETQYF.

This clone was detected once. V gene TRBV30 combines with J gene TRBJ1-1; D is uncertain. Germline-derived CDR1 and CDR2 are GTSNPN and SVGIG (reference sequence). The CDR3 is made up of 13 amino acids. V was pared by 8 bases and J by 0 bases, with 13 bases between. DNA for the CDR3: TGTGCCCAAACGCGCTCACTGAACACTGAAGCTTTCTTT. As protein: CAQTRSLNTEAFF. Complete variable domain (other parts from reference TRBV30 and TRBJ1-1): SQTIHQWPATLVQPVGSPLSLECTVEGTSNPNLYWYRQAAGRGLQLLFYSVGIGQISSEVPQNLSASRPQDRQFILSSKKLLLSDSGFYLCAQTRSLNTEAFFGQGTRLTVV.

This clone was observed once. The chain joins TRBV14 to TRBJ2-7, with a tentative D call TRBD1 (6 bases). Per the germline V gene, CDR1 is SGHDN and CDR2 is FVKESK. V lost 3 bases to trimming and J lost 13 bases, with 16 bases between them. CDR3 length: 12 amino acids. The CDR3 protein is CASSHGGGQKYF. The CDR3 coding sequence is TGTGCCAGCAGCCACGGTGGAGGACAGAAATACTTC.

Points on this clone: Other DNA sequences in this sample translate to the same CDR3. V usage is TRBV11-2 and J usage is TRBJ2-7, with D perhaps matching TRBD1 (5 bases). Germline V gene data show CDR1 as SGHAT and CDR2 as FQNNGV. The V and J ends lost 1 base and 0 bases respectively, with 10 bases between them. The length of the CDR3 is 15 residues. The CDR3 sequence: CASSLVSGFSYEQYF. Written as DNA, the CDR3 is TGTGCCAGCAGCTTAGTTTCAGGGTTCTCCTACGAGCAGTACTTC.